This TCR beta chain was sequenced for a study of beta chain features in type 1 diabetes. The wider study: Age and gender were similar between patients and healthy donors, as were cell yields.

The entirety of the isolated RNA underwent reverse transcription, so expressed TCRB transcripts were sequenced. The average read count of naive, central memory and regulatory T cell samples was about 3.57 million. The repertoire was sequenced with immunoSEQ multiplex PCR; TCRdb's copy has only in-frame clones and lacks some. The table lists about 150,000 clones, around 8.5% of them singletons. In germline, CDR1 is MNHNS, CDR2 SASEGT. The CDR3 consists of 16 residues. Trimming removed 4 bases at V and 1 base at J, with 14 bases between. This clone showed up just a few times. V and J are TRBV6-1 and TRBJ1-5, with D possibly being TRBD1 (6 bases). Material for sequencing was central memory CD4+ T cells from blood. The TCR sequence derives from a man in his late teens or twenties in good health. The CDR3: CASSVIPTGSNQPQHF. CDR3 coding DNA: TGTGCCAGCAGTGTGATACCCACAGGGAGCAATCAGCCCCAGCATTTT.